The T cell receptor beta chain described here comes from a study of T-cell memory formation after mild COVID-19. Across the study: The two donors had largely donor-specific TCR clusters. The study's findings and limits: The appearance of some responding clones in pre-infection memory suggested that cross-reactive memory joined. Clones that got smaller from day 15 to 85 had even CD4/CD8, while clones growing later tipped toward CD4+. Of the contracting clones, CD4+ ones lay mainly in CM and EM, and CD8+ ones in EMRA.

This clonotype was observed a handful of times. The antigen is unknown. The CDR3 consists of 15 residues. Per the germline V gene, CDR1 is ENHRY and CDR2 is SYGVKD. V was shortened by 4 bases and J by 2 bases, with 13 bases between the two germline ends. TCRdb re-analysed the 5' RACE reads in MiXCR, keeping a single row per CDR3 protein. The sample has approximately 300,000 distinct CDR3 sequences, approximately 7.6% seen once. This chain uses TRBV10-3 with TRBJ2-3; D unclear. This clonotype originated in a man younger than 35 who had mild COVID-19 (a few samples of this study predate the infection). Cell type and time point are not known. The sequencing sample was made of PBMCs or a T cell subset sorted from them (not recorded which). CDR3 nucleotide sequence: TGTGCCATCAGTGTTCGATTCGGGTCCACAGATACGCAGTATTTT. Encoded protein: CAISVRFGSTDTQYF.